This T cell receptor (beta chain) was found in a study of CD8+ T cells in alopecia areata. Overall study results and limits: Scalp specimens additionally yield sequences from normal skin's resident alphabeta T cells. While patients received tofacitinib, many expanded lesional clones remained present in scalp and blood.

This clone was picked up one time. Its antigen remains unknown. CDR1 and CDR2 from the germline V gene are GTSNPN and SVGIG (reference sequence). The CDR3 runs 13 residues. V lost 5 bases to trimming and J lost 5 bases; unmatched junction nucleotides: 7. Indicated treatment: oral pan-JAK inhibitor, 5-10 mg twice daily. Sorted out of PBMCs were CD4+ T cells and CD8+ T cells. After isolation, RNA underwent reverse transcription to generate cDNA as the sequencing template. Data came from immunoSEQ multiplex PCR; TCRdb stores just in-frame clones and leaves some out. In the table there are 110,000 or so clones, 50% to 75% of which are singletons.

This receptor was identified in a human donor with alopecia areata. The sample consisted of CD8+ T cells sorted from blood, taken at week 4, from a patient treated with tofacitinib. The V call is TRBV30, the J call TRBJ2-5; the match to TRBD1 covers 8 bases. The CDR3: CAWGGTGWETQYF. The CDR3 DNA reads TGTGCCTGGGGAGGGACAGGTTGGGAGACCCAGTACTTC.